The 28 T cell receptor beta chains presented below share a single source sample, sequenced in a study of blood T cell repertoires in COVID-19. Clones were read by immunoSEQ multiplex PCR, and TCRdb kept only the in-frame ones, dropping some. The sample consists of about 110,000 clones, approximately 79% of them appearing once. Material: peripheral blood. The origin of the receptors is a woman aged 80 or over with active or convalescent COVID-19.

The chain links TRBV29-1 to TRBJ2-7; 11 positions match TRBD2. V shed 7 bases, J shed 3 bases, and the junction held 8 bases outside the gene matches. The germline V gene has CDR1 SQVTM and CDR2 ANQGSEA. The CDR3 runs to 14 residues. The CDR3 DNA sequence: TGCAGCGCTCTGACTAGCGGGACCAACTACGAGCAGTACTTC. As protein: CSALTSGTNYEQYF.

This chain uses TRBV6-2 or TRBV6-3 with TRBJ2-2, with D possibly being TRBD2 (5 bases). This CDR3 region has 14 residues. Between the trimmed V and J ends, which lost 4 bases and 5 bases, there was a span of 11 bases. Germline V lookup: CDR1 MNHEY, CDR2 SVGEGT. CDR3 residues: CASSSLRRTGELFF. CDR3 in DNA: TGTGCCAGCAGTTCCCTACGGAGGACCGGGGAGCTGTTTTTT.

Here the CDR3 DNA reads TGCAGTGCTAGTCTGTCCTGGGCCTCGTCGTACAATGAGCAGTTCTTC. Its protein is CSASLSWASSYNEQFF. The rearrangement joins TRBV20-1 to TRBJ2-1; D gene unclear. Trimming shortened V by 3 bases and J by 4 bases, and 19 bases separated the two germline ends. CDR1 and CDR2 (germline): DFQATT, SNEGSKA (reference sequence). This CDR3 has 16 amino acids.

The chain has TRBV11-2 and TRBJ2-1, with 13 bases aligning to TRBD2. V trimming: 6 bases; J trimming: 0 bases; junction bases outside the gene matches: 5. Germline CDR1 and CDR2: SGHAT and FQNNGV. The CDR3 has 17 amino acids. The CDR3 is CASSPWTSGSSYNEQFF. The CDR3 bases are TGTGCCAGCAGTCCTTGGACTAGCGGGAGCTCCTACAATGAGCAGTTCTTC.

There are a few counts of this clone. The chain links TRBV19 to TRBJ2-4; a weak D match, TRBD2 (6 bases). This CDR3 is built from 14 residues. Germline V lookup: CDR1 LNHDA, CDR2 SQIVND (reference sequence). V was pared by 7 bases and J by 4 bases, with 14 bases between. The DNA of the CDR3 is TGTGCCAGTAACCAACCGGGGGAGAAAAACATTCAGTACTTC. Residues: CASNQPGEKNIQYF.

Worth noting for this clone: A read error may produce the germline difference seen at one junction end. The rearrangement uses TRBV14 and TRBJ2-3, with a weak D call TRBD1 (6 bases). Germline CDR1 reads SGHDN; CDR2 reads FVKESK. The CDR3 has 14 amino acids. In DNA, the CDR3 is TGTGCCAGCAACCAATGGGGGCGCACAGATACGCAGTATTTT. Translation gives CASNQWGRTDTQYF.

V and J are TRBV2 and TRBJ2-3, with D possibly TRBD2 on 5 matching bases. This CDR3 spans 16 amino acids. Trimming removed 10 bases at V and 0 bases at J, with 20 bases between. Germline V CDR1 and CDR2: SNHLY, FYNNEI. The CDR3 loop is CAKESAGTRSTDTQYF. CDR3 coding DNA: TGTGCCAAAGAAAGTGCGGGCACTAGAAGCACAGATACGCAGTATTTT.

This clone was seen a single time. V usage is TRBV5-1 and J usage is TRBJ2-7; 8 nucleotides match TRBD2. This CDR3 is built from 13 residues. V shed 4 bases, J shed 6 bases, and the junction held 6 bases outside the gene matches. CDR1 and CDR2 (germline): SGHRS, YFSETQ. CDR3 in amino acids: CASSMGLDREQYF. The CDR3 DNA sequence: TGCGCCAGCAGCATGGGACTAGACCGCGAGCAGTACTTC.

This chain connects TRBV4-2 to TRBJ2-3, with 7 bases that match TRBD2. Per germline, CDR1 LGHNA and CDR2 YNFKEQ. The CDR3 is made up of 16 amino acids. Trimming removed 0 bases from V and 2 bases from J; junction bases left unmatched: 5. The CDR3 sequence: CASSQEASGITDTQYF. The CDR3 coding sequence is TGTGCCAGCAGCCAAGAGGCTAGCGGAATCACAGATACGCAGTATTTT.

The chain joins TRBV20-1 to TRBJ2-2; 9 positions agree with TRBD2. CDR3 length: 14 amino acids. With V trimmed by 3 bases and J by 6 bases, 5 bases remained unmatched. Per the germline V gene, CDR1 is DFQATT and CDR2 is SNEGSKA (reference sequence). The DNA of the CDR3 is TGCAGTGCTAGTCGCGGGAGGGCCGCCGGGGAGCTGTTTTTT. This encodes CSASRGRAAGELFF.

This clone was detected once. The chain uses TRBV15 and TRBJ2-2; 9 nucleotides line up with TRBD1. The CDR3 consists of 16 residues. V shed 3 bases, J shed 4 bases, and the junction held 6 bases outside the gene matches. Germline V lookup: CDR1 LNHNV, CDR2 YYDKDF (reference sequence). CDR3 protein: CATSSSQGARTGELFF. The CDR3 DNA follows: TGTGCCACCAGCAGCTCACAGGGGGCGCGCACCGGGGAGCTGTTTTTT.

This chain links TRBV18 with TRBJ2-6, with a possible D match to TRBD1 (5 bases). The CDR3 covers 17 residues. In germline, CDR1 is KGHSH, CDR2 LQKENI. Trimming stripped 1 base from V and 0 bases from J, with 10 bases between. The CDR3 reads CASSPQGFGSGANVLTF. The CDR3 DNA reads TGTGCCAGCTCACCACAGGGGTTTGGCTCTGGGGCCAACGTCCTGACTTTC. Variable domain in full (rest from reference TRBV18 and TRBJ2-6): NAGVMQNPRHLVRRRGQEARLRCSPMKGHSHVYWYRQLPEEGLKFMVYLQKENIIDESGMPKERFSAEFPKEGPSILRIQQVVRGDSAAYFCASSPQGFGSGANVLTFGAGSRLTVL.

The rearrangement links TRBV6-6 to TRBJ1-5; D is uncertain. The V gene's germline CDR1 is MNHNY and CDR2 SVGAGI (reference sequence). This CDR3 comprises 13 residues. V lost 8 bases to trimming and J lost 6 bases, with 14 bases between them. CDR3 region: CASSPVVGQPQHF. The CDR3 DNA sequence: TGTGCCAGCTCTCCCGTTGTCGGTCAGCCCCAGCATTTT.

The chain combines TRBV10-1 with TRBJ2-1; no clear D gene. V was cut by 6 bases and J by 4 bases, with 28 bases left in between. Germline CDR1 reads WNHNN; CDR2 reads SYGVQD (reference sequence). The CDR3 consists of 19 residues. This chain's CDR3 is CASRRKRERLPFVYNEQFF. DNA for the CDR3: TGCGCCAGCAGACGAAAGCGAGAGAGACTGCCTTTCGTGTACAATGAGCAGTTCTTC.

This clone was seen a handful of times. The chain couples TRBV27 to TRBJ2-1; the match to TRBD1 covers 12 bases. CDR3 length: 15 residues. V lost 4 bases to trimming and J lost 8 bases; unmatched junction nucleotides: 6. Germline assignment: CDR1 MNHEY and CDR2 SMNVEV (reference sequence). The CDR3: CASSSPGTGGDEQFF. The CDR3 nucleotides are TGTGCCAGCAGTTCCCCCGGGACAGGGGGCGATGAGCAGTTCTTC.

The gene calls are TRBV6-5 and TRBJ2-1; 14 bases line up with TRBD2. CDR3 length: 15 residues. With 4 bases clipped from V and 6 bases from J, the junction kept 2 bases outside the gene matches. Germline-derived CDR1 and CDR2 are MNHEY and SVGAGI. The CDR3 reads CASSWTSGRFNEQFF. The CDR3 coding sequence is TGTGCCAGCAGTTGGACTAGCGGGAGGTTCAATGAGCAGTTCTTC.

The chain carries TRBV29-1 and TRBJ1-2, with D possibly being TRBD1 (6 bases). Germline V gene lookup returns CDR1 SQVTM and CDR2 ANQGSEA. The CDR3 is 10 amino acids. Between the trimmed V and J ends, which lost 7 bases and 6 bases, there was a span of 9 bases. In DNA form, the CDR3 reads TGCAGCGGTTACAGGGATGGCTACACCTTC. It yields the protein CSGYRDGYTF.

CDR3 residues: CASSQSSRDRVKLFF. The CDR3 region has the DNA TGCGCCAGCAGCCAGTCGTCCCGGGACAGGGTCAAACTGTTTTTT. The J gene is TRBJ1-4, the V gene TRBV4-1, with 9 nucleotides matching TRBD1. J was trimmed by 11 bases and V by 3 bases; bases with no gene match: 10. Germline values: CDR1 MGHRA, CDR2 YSYEKL. The length of the CDR3 is 15 residues.

This clone was found a few times. The junction differs from germline at one of its ends, possibly a read error. V usage is TRBV28 and J usage is TRBJ1-4; the match to TRBD1 covers 9 bases. Germline V gene lookup returns CDR1 MDHEN and CDR2 SYDVKM. The CDR3 runs 15 residues. CDR3 in amino acids: CASGLGQGNNEKLFF. CDR3 nucleotide sequence: TGTGCCAGCGGTTTGGGACAGGGAAATAATGAAAAACTGTTTTTT. Full variable domain (rest looked up from reference TRBV28 and TRBJ1-4): DVKVTQSSRYLVKRTGEKVFLECVQDMDHENMFWYRQDPGLGLRLIYFSYDVKMKEKGDIPEGYSVSREKKERFSLILESASTNQTSMYLCASGLGQGNNEKLFFGSGTQLSVL.

This clone is a singleton in its sample. This rearrangement joins TRBV6-2 or TRBV6-3 to TRBJ2-7; TRBD2 matches 7 bases. Germline CDR1 MNHEY, CDR2 SVGEGT. V lost 3 bases and J lost 1; bases outside the gene matches: 9. This CDR3 has 16 amino acids. The CDR3 sequence is CASSYSFLAVSYEQYF. The CDR3 bases are TGTGCCAGCAGTTATTCTTTCCTAGCGGTATCCTACGAGCAGTACTTC.

V and J are TRBV7-9 and TRBJ1-1; D perhaps matches TRBD1 (5 bases). The CDR3 contains 15 residues. Looked up from germline, CDR1 is SEHNR and CDR2 is FQNEAQ (reference sequence). V was cut by 8 bases and J by 1 base, with 17 bases left in between. CDR3 nucleotide sequence: TGTGCCAGCGGACTCCGGGGACTGGGGAACACTGAAGCTTTCTTT. Residues: CASGLRGLGNTEAFF. Combining the CDR3 with reference TRBV7-9 and TRBJ1-1 gives the whole variable domain DTGVSQNPRHKITKRGQNVTFRCDPISEHNRLYWYRQTLGQGPEFLTYFQNEAQLEKSRLLSDRFSAERPKGSFSTLEIQRTEQGDSAMYLCASGLRGLGNTEAFFGQGTRLTVV.

The chain has TRBV11-2 and TRBJ2-1, with 7 bases matching TRBD1. Per the germline V gene, CDR1 is SGHAT and CDR2 is FQNNGV. V shed 2 bases and J 5 bases; nucleotides not matched to a gene: 6. CDR3 length: 15 amino acids. CDR3 region: CASSLQGDRDNEQFF. The CDR3 coding sequence is TGTGCCAGCAGCTTACAGGGGGATAGAGACAATGAGCAGTTCTTC.

The chain joins TRBV9 to TRBJ2-1, with 7 bases identical to TRBD1. The germline V gene has CDR1 SGDLS and CDR2 YYNGEE. V was clipped by 3 bases and J by 2 bases; unmatched bases: 5. This CDR3 has 15 residues. CDR3 loop: CASSDRDRTYNEQFF. The CDR3 nucleotides are TGTGCCAGCAGCGATCGGGACAGAACCTACAATGAGCAGTTCTTC.

The chain uses TRBV29-1 and TRBJ2-3; perhaps TRBD2 as D (6 bases). This CDR3 is 14 amino acids long. V lost 6 bases to trimming and J lost 4 bases, with 17 bases between them. Per the germline V gene, CDR1 is SQVTM and CDR2 is ANQGSEA. The CDR3 DNA is TGCAGCGTCCGAGCCCTCGGAGGGGCAGATACGCAGTATTTT. It translates to CSVRALGGADTQYF.

V is TRBV19 and J is TRBJ1-2; TRBD1 matches 9 bases. Trimming cost V 5 bases and J 8 bases; bases outside gene matches: 6. Germline CDR1 and CDR2: LNHDA and SQIVND (reference sequence). The CDR3 is 13 residues long. CDR3 protein: CASSLRDREGYTF. The CDR3 nucleotides are TGTGCCAGTAGTCTACGGGACAGGGAAGGCTACACCTTC.

This clone was picked up a small number of times. This chain connects TRBV9 to TRBJ2-7; TRBD2 is a possible D gene (6 bases). Trimming shortened V by 0 bases and J by 7 bases, and 14 bases separated the two germline ends. Looked up from germline, CDR1 is SGDLS and CDR2 is YYNGEE. This CDR3 has 14 residues. CDR3 amino acids: CASSVVWDSLEQYF. In DNA, the CDR3 is TGTGCCAGCAGCGTAGTTTGGGACTCCCTGGAGCAGTACTTC.

The V and J genes are TRBV5-5 and TRBJ2-1; 13 bases line up with TRBD2. The trim removed 0 bases at V and 9 bases at J, leaving 12 bases unmatched. The germline gives CDR1 SGHKS, CDR2 YYEKEE (reference sequence). This CDR3 region has 18 residues. This chain's CDR3 is CASSLELAGGPGRIEQFF. CDR3 nucleotides: TGTGCCAGCAGCTTGGAACTAGCGGGAGGGCCCGGGAGAATTGAGCAGTTCTTC.

Comments on this clone: The identical CDR3 is also encoded by other nucleotide sequences in the sample. The chain is built from TRBV7-9 and TRBJ1-1; 8 bases are a match to TRBD1. The junction had 3 bases not matched to a gene; V was cut back by 5 bases and J by 1 base. The CDR3 spans 14 residues. The germline gives CDR1 SEHNR, CDR2 FQNEAQ (reference sequence). The CDR3 nucleotides are TGTGCCAGCAGCCCAGGACAGGGGAACACTGAAGCTTTCTTT. It translates to CASSPGQGNTEAFF.